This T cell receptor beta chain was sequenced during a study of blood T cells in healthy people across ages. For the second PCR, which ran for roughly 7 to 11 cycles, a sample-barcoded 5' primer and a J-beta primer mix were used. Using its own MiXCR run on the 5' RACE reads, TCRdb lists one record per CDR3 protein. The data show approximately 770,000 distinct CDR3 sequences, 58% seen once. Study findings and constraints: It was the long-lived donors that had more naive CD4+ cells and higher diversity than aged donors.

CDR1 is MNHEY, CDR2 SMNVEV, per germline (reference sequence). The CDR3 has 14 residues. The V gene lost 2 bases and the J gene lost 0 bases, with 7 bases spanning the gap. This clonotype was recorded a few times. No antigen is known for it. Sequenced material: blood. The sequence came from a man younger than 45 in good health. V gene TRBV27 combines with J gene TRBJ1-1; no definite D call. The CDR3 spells CASSLGRLNTEAFF. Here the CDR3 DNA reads TGTGCCAGCAGTTTAGGCAGACTGAACACTGAAGCTTTCTTT.